The 24 T cell receptor beta chains below come from one sample, sequenced in a study of graft-versus-host responses after intestinal transplantation. Produced via immunoSEQ multiplex PCR; TCRdb's table is partial and in-frame only. The table includes some 10,000 clones, 80% to 95% detected once. Time point specified: postoperative day 105 after intestinal transplantation (dayNNNN = postoperative day). The source material was PBMCs, sampled 105 days after intestinal transplantation. The receptors originated from a human patient who received an intestinal transplant, so some T cells may come from the graft donor.

This chain joins TRBV5-1 and TRBJ2-1; D uncertain. V was cut by 4 bases and J by 10 bases, with 18 bases left in between. The length of the CDR3 is 14 residues. Germline V CDR1 and CDR2: SGHRS, YFSETQ. The CDR3 sequence is CASSIDGAYPEQFF. The CDR3 bases are TGCGCCAGCAGCATAGACGGAGCCTACCCCGAGCAGTTCTTC.

This chain uses TRBV6-1 with TRBJ2-3, with a possible D match to TRBD2 (5 bases). Germline CDR1 reads MNHNS; CDR2 reads SASEGT. The CDR3 contains 16 residues. The ends were cut back, 1 base at V and 0 bases at J, with 11 bases in the middle. The CDR3 nucleotides are TGTGCCAGCAGTGAAGGAGCGTGGACTAGCACAGATACGCAGTATTTT. Translation: CASSEGAWTSTDTQYF.

The J gene is TRBJ2-1, the V gene TRBV7-6, with 12 bases that match TRBD2. This CDR3 has 15 residues. V lost 4 bases to trimming and J lost 6 bases; unmatched junction nucleotides: 4. Germline values: CDR1 SGHVS, CDR2 FNYEAQ. As DNA, the CDR3 is TGTGCCAGCAGCTCTAGCGGGGGGGGTTTCAATGAGCAGTTCTTC. This translates into CASSSSGGGFNEQFF.

The chain carries TRBV28 and TRBJ1-6; D is unclear. The germline V gene has CDR1 MDHEN and CDR2 SYDVKM. V lost 7 bases and J lost 3, with 13 bases in between. The CDR3 sequence is 15 residues long. Written as DNA, the CDR3 is TGTGCCAGCAAAGGGTCGGCTAACTATAATTCACCCCTCCACTTT. This translates into CASKGSANYNSPLHF.

The chain carries TRBV27 and TRBJ2-5; 8 bases are shared with TRBD1. V trimming: 3 bases; J trimming: 5 bases; junction bases outside the gene matches: 5. This CDR3 has 14 residues. The germline gives CDR1 MNHEY, CDR2 SMNVEV (reference sequence). The CDR3 reads CASSLAGGGETQYF. CDR3 in DNA: TGTGCCAGCAGTTTGGCAGGGGGCGGGGAGACCCAGTACTTC.

The chain employs TRBV6-5 and TRBJ2-5; the D is unclear. This CDR3 is 13 amino acids long. The V and J ends lost 5 bases and 1 base respectively, with 8 bases between them. The germline gives CDR1 MNHEY, CDR2 SVGAGI. DNA for the CDR3: TGTGCCAGCAGTCGACCGGGCCAAGAGACCCAGTACTTC. It yields the protein CASSRPGQETQYF.

V gene TRBV5-1 combines with J gene TRBJ1-5; no reliable D call. CDR3 length: 15 amino acids. V lost 1 base and J lost 4, with 12 bases in between. CDR1 and CDR2 (germline): SGHRS, YFSETQ. This chain's CDR3 is CASSLYGSENQPQHF. In nucleotides, the CDR3 is TGCGCCAGCAGCTTGTATGGGTCTGAGAATCAGCCCCAGCATTTT. Full variable domain (missing parts from reference TRBV5-1 and TRBJ1-5): KAGVTQTPRYLIKTRGQQVTLSCSPISGHRSVSWYQQTPGQGLQFLFEYFSETQRNKGNFPGRFSGRQFSNSRSEMNVSTLELGDSALYLCASSLYGSENQPQHFGDGTRLSIL.

CDR3 sequence: CASSSLRLSSGANVLTF. The CDR3 DNA reads TGTGCCAGCAGTAGTTTAAGACTCAGCTCTGGGGCCAACGTCCTGACTTTC. The chain joins TRBV27 to TRBJ2-6; D call uncertain. Germline V CDR1 and CDR2: MNHEY, SMNVEV (reference sequence). V gave up 5 bases and J gave up 0 bases, with 14 bases separating them. This CDR3 has 17 amino acids.

The rearrangement uses TRBV10-3 and TRBJ1-6; 8 nucleotides match TRBD1. The V gene's germline CDR1 is ENHRY and CDR2 SYGVKD. CDR3 length: 13 residues. The J segment lost 10 bases and the V segment lost 6 bases, leaving 5 bases of the junction unmatched. The CDR3 spells CAIRETGESPLHF. In DNA form, the CDR3 reads TGTGCCATCAGAGAGACAGGGGAATCACCCCTCCACTTT.

This clone was seen just once. This chain connects TRBV6-6 to TRBJ2-1; tentative D call: TRBD1 (6 bases). The germline V gene has CDR1 MNHNY and CDR2 SVGAGI (reference sequence). Trimming took off 5 bases at V and 10 bases at J, with 9 bases between the two ends. The CDR3 runs 11 residues. The CDR3 bases are TGTGCCAGCAGTGGGGGCTGGGAGCAGTTCTTC. It is translated as CASSGGWEQFF.

The chain recombines TRBV4-2 with TRBJ1-2; D uncertain. V was cut by 1 base and J by 6 bases, with 12 bases left in between. The CDR3 loop spans 14 amino acids. Per the germline V gene, CDR1 is LGHNA and CDR2 is YNFKEQ. CDR3 coding DNA: TGTGCCAGCAGCCAAGTGTGGGCCAAGCATGGCTACACCTTC. Translation gives CASSQVWAKHGYTF.

The chain is built from TRBV6-4 and TRBJ2-3, with D unresolved. The germline V and J ends were trimmed by 0 bases and 4 bases, with 5 bases remaining between them. The germline V gene has CDR1 MRHNA and CDR2 SNTAGT. The CDR3 runs 13 residues. The CDR3 DNA reads TGTGCCAGCAGTGACTCGGGTTCAGATACGCAGTATTTT. Translating gives CASSDSGSDTQYF.

With regard to this clone: A single base is all that separates this from a far larger clone, so a read error is likely. The J gene is TRBJ2-3, the V gene TRBV13; tentatively, D is TRBD1 (6 bases). CDR1 and CDR2 from the germline V gene are PRHDT and FYEKMQ (reference sequence). CDR3 length: 13 amino acids. The CDR3 region has the DNA TGTGCCAGCAGCTTAGTCAGGACAGATCCGCAGTATTTT. It translates to CASSLVRTDPQYF.

The rearrangement links TRBV28 to TRBJ2-7; D gene unclear. This CDR3 has 11 residues. Trimming cost V 6 bases and J 7 bases, with 10 bases left between them. The germline gives CDR1 MDHEN, CDR2 SYDVKM. The DNA for the CDR3 is TGTGCCAGCAGAACCAATACGGAGCAGTACTTC. It encodes CASRTNTEQYF.

The chain is built from TRBV5-4 and TRBJ1-1; unclear D gene. V lost 0 bases and J 5 bases, leaving 11 bases between the germline ends. The CDR3 is made up of 14 amino acids. Germline CDR1 and CDR2: SGHNT and YYREEE (reference sequence). CDR3 nucleotide sequence: TGTGCCAGCAGCTTGGCGGGTTTTGTGACTGAAGCTTTCTTT. Protein: CASSLAGFVTEAFF.

V and J are TRBV15 and TRBJ2-1; 7 bases line up with TRBD2. V shed 8 bases, J shed 0 bases, and the junction held 7 bases outside the gene matches. Germline V gene lookup returns CDR1 LNHNV and CDR2 YYDKDF (reference sequence). The CDR3 is 15 residues long. The CDR3 here is CATHPGLVSYNEQFF. In nucleotides, the CDR3 is TGTGCCACCCACCCAGGACTAGTCTCCTACAATGAGCAGTTCTTC. Variable domain in full (rest from reference TRBV15 and TRBJ2-1): DAMVIQNPRYQVTQFGKPVTLSCSQTLNHNVMYWYQQKSSQAPKLLFHYYDKDFNNEADTPDNFQSRRPNTSFCFLDIRSPGLGDTAMYLCATHPGLVSYNEQFFGPGTRLTVL.

In the case of this clone: At the DNA level, this CDR3 is encoded by other sequences in the same sample as well. This rearrangement joins TRBV27 to TRBJ1-2; D might be TRBD1 (5 bases). Deletions cut 7 bases from V and 4 bases from J, with 22 bases between. The CDR3 totals 16 residues. Germline assignment: CDR1 MNHEY and CDR2 SMNVEV (reference sequence). CDR3 coding DNA: TGTGCCAGCACTTTTTACGGGGGGGAGGATATCTATGGCTACACCTTC. Protein: CASTFYGGEDIYGYTF.

J is TRBJ2-5 and V is TRBV6-1; 10 nucleotides align to TRBD1. Trimming removed 5 bases from V and 5 bases from J; junction bases left unmatched: 5. The CDR3 is made up of 14 amino acids. In germline, CDR1 is MNHNS, CDR2 SASEGT. In DNA, the CDR3 is TGTGCCAGCAGTTCGACAGGGGGCCTGGAGACCCAGTACTTC. It codes for CASSSTGGLETQYF.

The chain joins TRBV4-1 to TRBJ1-6; D gene uncertain. The V gene lost 1 base and the J gene lost 5 bases, with 12 bases spanning the gap. There are 16 residues in the CDR3. Germline CDR1 MGHRA, CDR2 YSYEKL. In nucleotides, the CDR3 is TGCGCCAGCAGCCAAGCCCTGGGAGATAATAATTCACCCCTCCACTTT. The encoded protein is CASSQALGDNNSPLHF.

This sequence joins TRBV5-4 and TRBJ2-7; D unresolved. CDR3 length equals 16 residues. Germline V gives CDR1 SGHNT, CDR2 YYREEE (reference sequence). Trimming took 6 bases from V and 0 from J, leaving 19 bases between them. The CDR3 bases are TGTGCCAGCAACTACGGAACGGGCGGAAGCTCCTACGAGCAGTACTTC. Its translation is CASNYGTGGSSYEQYF.

The V and J genes are TRBV5-4 and TRBJ2-2; TRBD2 agrees at 14 bases. With 5 bases clipped from V and 1 base from J, the junction kept 4 bases outside the gene matches. Germline V CDR1 and CDR2: SGHNT, YYREEE (reference sequence). The CDR3 runs 17 residues. CDR3 bases: TGTGCCAGCAGACAAGGACTAGCGGGAGGGAACACCGGGGAGCTGTTTTTT. Amino acid sequence: CASRQGLAGGNTGELFF.

This clone is a singleton in its sample. This chain joins TRBV29-1 and TRBJ2-7; TRBD1 matches 9 bases. This CDR3 has 12 amino acids. Germline lookup yields CDR1 SQVTM and CDR2 ANQGSEA. The ends lost 7 bases at V and 0 bases at J; junction bases unmatched: 1. DNA of the CDR3: TGCAGCGCGGGACAGGGCTCCTACGAGCAGTACTTC. Amino acid sequence: CSAGQGSYEQYF.

The chain joins TRBV29-1 to TRBJ2-7, with 8 bases fitting TRBD2. V shed 5 bases and J 4 bases; nucleotides not matched to a gene: 7. Looked up from germline, CDR1 is SQVTM and CDR2 is ANQGSEA. The CDR3 is made up of 13 amino acids. CDR3 loop: CSVLTSGGYEQYF. The CDR3, as DNA: TGCAGCGTTTTAACTAGCGGAGGATACGAGCAGTACTTC.

The rearrangement links TRBV30 to TRBJ2-1; TRBD2 might be the D (5 bases). The CDR3 is made up of 12 amino acids. Deletions cut 1 base from V and 8 bases from J, with 9 bases between. Germline CDR1 and CDR2: GTSNPN and SVGIG (reference sequence). The chain's CDR3 is CAWSAAGDEQFF. CDR3 sequence (DNA): TGTGCCTGGAGTGCGGCCGGGGATGAGCAGTTCTTC.